This T cell receptor beta chain derives from a study of T-cell memory formation after mild COVID-19 (dated by TCRdb to about 2021). Context from the whole study: TCR sequence clusters from the two donors were largely donor specific. In a couple of donors, T-cell clones that expanded and contracted after mild COVID-19 were followed by sequencing TCRalpha and TCRbeta repertoires longitudinally. The cohort comprised two young, previously healthy adult volunteers, one female and one male. What the study reported, not specific to this receptor: Only two mild cases were covered by the study, and larger cohorts that include severe cases with pre-infection samples were considered necessary. Contracting CD4+ clones were located mainly in the CM and EM memory subsets, whereas CD8+ clones were found to be enriched in EMRA. Some responding clones were detected in pre-infection memory, suggesting pre-existing cross-reactive memory T cells joined the SARS-CoV-2 response. Whether the second-wave clones peaking on day 37 were SARS-CoV-2 specific was not confirmed. Clones that contracted from day 15 to 85 showed balanced CD4/CD8 phenotypes, whereas a second wave of clones that expanded from day 15 to 37 leaned towards CD4+.

Ficoll-Paque density gradient centrifugation was used to isolate PBMCs. Measured from the cysteine to the phenylalanine, the CDR3 is 14 residues long. CDR3 DNA only is kept here, 42 bases in frame from base 1. V is clipped by 7 bases and J by 4 bases, and the sequence between their germline boundaries is 15 bases long. The germline V gene yields MNHEY for CDR1 and SVGEGT for CDR2. The sample was run on an Illumina NovaSeq 6000. cDNA libraries for TCRalpha and TCRbeta were prepared by 5'RACE using constant-segment primers, with sample barcodes and unique molecular identifiers added. RNA was extracted from every sample with Trizol reagent. Library amplification was performed in two PCR steps, and a second sample barcode and Illumina TruSeq adapters were introduced in the second step. Libraries were sequenced on an Illumina NovaSeq with 2 x 150 bp paired-end reads. For the original study's pipeline: Demultiplexing of reads and collapsing into UMI-guided consensus sequences were performed with migec v1.2.7. Using mixcr v2.1.11, UMI consensuses were aligned to TRA and TRB V and J templates and then assembled into clonotypes. Clonotypes were classified as expanded or contracted when called significant by both edgeR and NoisET, with noise models trained on biological replicates. For edgeR calls, the thresholds were a false discovery rate-adjusted p below 0.01 and a log2 fold-change of 1. PCA with hierarchical clustering of max-normalized trajectories of the 1000 most abundant clonotypes was used as exploratory dynamics analysis. Each responding clone was given a CD4 or CD8 phenotype based on the CD4+ and CD8+ repertoires, which had been sequenced separately. TCRdb ran its own pipeline on the public reads, namely fastp trimming at Q25 and MiXCR clone calling, and kept in-frame beta chains. CDR3 protein sequences are deduplicated, and each keeps its most common genes and DNA. The V and J calls here are based on TCRdb, not the publication. The sample data list about 55,000 distinct CDR3 sequences, and over 7.5% of these were observed just once. 1.2% of the sample lies in the top ten.

This clonotype has just a few counts. Its cognate antigen has yet to be identified. No base quality information exists; no much larger clone differs at one position. The chain is assembled from TRBV6-2 or TRBV6-3 and TRBJ2-3, with TRBD2 perhaps the D gene, on 6 matching bases. Sequenced: PBMCs or a T cell subset sorted from them (not recorded which). The TCR was taken from a man between 18 and 35 years old who had mild COVID-19 (a few samples of this study predate the infection). The sample titles of this study are shuffled in the database, so cell type and time point are left out; the donor was told from shared clones. The CDR3 reads CASTLTPGADTQYF. At the DNA level, the sequence is TGTGCCAGCACCTTGACCCCGGGGGCAGATACGCAGTATTTT.